This T cell receptor (beta chain) was captured by sequencing in a study of T cells in Graves' hyperthyroidism and ophthalmopathy. Clinical symptoms, serum thyroxine and TRAb, thyroid ultrasound and orbital computed tomography together formed the diagnostic basis. RNA transcripts gave rise to amplified TCR beta CDR3 regions. With the HTBI primer set, the TCR CDR3 went through a first round of RT-PCR. MiXCR, applied by TCRdb to the multiplex PCR reads, yields one record per CDR3 protein. The profile shows roughly 750,000 distinct CDR3 sequences, 16% of them singletons. This clonotype showed up many times. CDR1 DFQATT and CDR2 SNEGSKA come from the germline V gene (reference sequence). This CDR3 comprises 13 residues. V was clipped by 6 bases and J by 4 bases, with 16 bases between them.

The sequencing sample was made of blood. This TCR came from a man younger than 35 with Graves' hyperthyroidism. The chain couples TRBV20-1 to TRBJ2-7; D unresolved. CDR3 nucleotide sequence: TGCAGTGCCACGGAGAGATCCCCATACGAGCAGTACTTC. It translates to CSATERSPYEQYF.